A single TCR beta chain is shown here with its context. This entry is derived from a study of shared clonotypes between healthy human individuals. In germline, CDR1 is SGHAT, CDR2 FQNNGV. The CDR3 has 16 amino acids. With 2 bases removed from V and 0 bases from J, the gap between germline ends came to 13 bases. Data came from immunoSEQ multiplex PCR; TCRdb stores just in-frame clones and leaves some out. This sample has around 2.5 million clones; 80% to 95% occur once, and the top ten carry about 0.38%. This chain joins TRBV11-2 and TRBJ1-1; a weak D match, TRBD1 (6 bases). Source material: naive CD4+ T cells from PBMCs. Subset noted: CD45RA+ positively selected. This clonotype was sampled from a man in his late teens or twenties in good health. Some clones in this sample may be carry-over from other donors' samples. The CDR3 reads CASSLLGGDVNTEAFF. CDR3 bases: TGTGCCAGCAGCTTATTGGGGGGCGACGTGAACACTGAAGCTTTCTTT.